The 29 T cell receptor beta chains given below trace back to one sample, sequenced in a study of T cells after yellow fever vaccination. TCRdb ran MiXCR on the 5' RACE reads and lists one entry per CDR3 protein. The sample holds 340,000 or so distinct CDR3 sequences, approximately 13% seen once. The material was CD4+ T cells sorted from PBMCs, obtained 15 days after the yellow fever booster vaccination. These receptors were collected from a man younger than 30 who received the YFV17D yellow fever vaccine.

This clonotype was counted at least ten times. A junction end diverges from the germline sequence, so it may reflect a read error. V is TRBV11-2 and J is TRBJ2-1; possible D gene TRBD2, 6 bases. The CDR3 length is 13 residues. CDR1 and CDR2 from the germline V gene are SGHAT and FQNNGV. As DNA, the CDR3 is TGCGCCAGCAGCTTGGCCGGGGGAAATGAGCAGTTCTTC. This translates into CASSLAGGNEQFF.

At least ten counts were recorded for this clonotype. V usage is TRBV6-2 or TRBV6-3 and J usage is TRBJ2-5, with D maybe TRBD1 (6 bases). There are 14 residues in the CDR3. The ends were cut back, 0 bases at V and 7 bases at J, with 12 bases in the middle. Germline V CDR1 and CDR2: MNHEY, SVGEGT. The CDR3 sequence: CASSYSGTTGTQYF. The CDR3 region has the DNA TGTGCCAGCAGTTACTCCGGGACAACAGGGACCCAGTACTTC.

Only a few counts were recorded for this clonotype. The chain carries TRBV5-1 and TRBJ2-1; no clear D. The CDR3 has 15 amino acids. The V end was cut by 0 bases, the J end by 5 bases, with 12 bases between. Per the germline V gene, CDR1 is SGHRS and CDR2 is YFSETQ. This chain's CDR3 is CASSLAQTPNNEQFF. In DNA, the CDR3 is TGCGCCAGCAGCTTGGCACAGACTCCGAACAATGAGCAGTTCTTC.

This chain uses TRBV7-3 with TRBJ2-5, with D possibly being TRBD1 or TRBD2 (7 bases each). This CDR3 has 15 residues. V was pared by 4 bases and J by 5 bases, with 17 bases between. Germline CDR1 SGHTA, CDR2 FQGTGA. The CDR3 nucleotides are TGTGCCAGCAGCTCAGGGGGGGCAAGTTTGGAGACCCAGTACTTC. It codes for CASSSGGASLETQYF.

This clonotype was seen ten or more times. This chain links TRBV4-1 with TRBJ1-1; D uncertain. Germline CDR1 is MGHRA and CDR2 is YSYEKL. The CDR3 contains 15 residues. V gave up 0 bases and J gave up 0 bases, with 8 bases separating them. The CDR3 DNA reads as TGCGCCAGCAGCCAAGAGGGAACCCTGAACACTGAAGCTTTCTTT. Translating gives CASSQEGTLNTEAFF.

This clonotype was picked up a small number of times. The chain combines TRBV7-8 with TRBJ2-6; TRBD1 aligns across 10 bases. Germline trimming cut 2 bases from V and 3 bases from J; bases unmatched to any gene: 4. The V gene's germline CDR1 is SGHVS and CDR2 FQNEAQ. There are 17 residues in the CDR3. The CDR3 nucleotides read TGTGCCAGCAGCTTAAGACAGGGGGCGCTTGGGGCCAACGTCCTGACTTTC. This gives the protein CASSLRQGALGANVLTF. Full variable domain (remainder filled in from reference TRBV7-8 and TRBJ2-6): GAGVSQSPRYKVAKRGQDVALRCDPISGHVSLFWYQQALGQGPEFLTYFQNEAQLDKSGLPSDRFFAERPEGSVSTLKIQRTQQEDSAVYLCASSLRQGALGANVLTFGAGSRLTVL.

The V call is TRBV7-2, the J call TRBJ1-4; D gene uncertain. Germline V gene lookup returns CDR1 SGHTA and CDR2 FQGNSA. V lost 5 bases, J lost 8 bases, and 18 bases lay in between. CDR3 size: 15 residues. CDR3 residues: CASSVTPPPGEKLFF. As DNA, the CDR3 is TGTGCCAGCAGCGTTACTCCCCCTCCGGGGGAAAAACTGTTTTTT.

This clonotype was picked up a small number of times. The V and J genes are TRBV7-2 and TRBJ2-1; D call uncertain. Germline CDR1 is SGHTA and CDR2 is FQGNSA. V gave up 5 bases and J gave up 5 bases, with 19 bases separating them. The CDR3 is 16 residues long. The CDR3, as DNA: TGTGCCAGCAGCCGAGGTTTGATTTTTAGCAACAATGAGCAGTTCTTC. Amino acids: CASSRGLIFSNNEQFF. Full variable domain (rest looked up from reference TRBV7-2 and TRBJ2-1): GAGVSQSPSNKVTEKGKDVELRCDPISGHTALYWYRQSLGQGLEFLIYFQGNSAPDKSGLPSDRFSAERTGGSVSTLTIQRTQQEDSAVYLCASSRGLIFSNNEQFFGPGTRLTVL.

A few counts support this clonotype. The rearrangement links TRBV18 to TRBJ1-5; maybe TRBD1 (6 bases). The V and J ends lost 4 bases and 13 bases respectively, with 17 bases between them. Germline V gene data show CDR1 as KGHSH and CDR2 as LQKENI. The CDR3 is 13 residues long. The CDR3 spells CASSQINRQEQHF. CDR3 nucleotide sequence: TGTGCCAGCTCACAAATAAATAGACAGGAGCAGCATTTT.

This clonotype has just a few counts. The chain combines TRBV18 with TRBJ1-6; 9 bases fit TRBD1. V lost 3 bases to trimming and J lost 9 bases; unmatched junction nucleotides: 6. The CDR3 is made up of 15 amino acids. Germline values: CDR1 KGHSH, CDR2 LQKENI. CDR3 DNA: TGTGCCAGCTCACCGCGGACAGGGGACGGTTCACCCCTCCACTTT. Protein product: CASSPRTGDGSPLHF.

The J gene is TRBJ2-3, the V gene TRBV20-1, with D possibly being TRBD2 (7 bases). The germline V gene has CDR1 DFQATT and CDR2 SNEGSKA (reference sequence). V was clipped by 7 bases and J by 3 bases, with 17 bases between them. CDR3 length equals 14 residues. CDR3 nucleotides: TGCAGTGTCGGGCGTGCGGGGGCAACAGATACGCAGTATTTT. Protein product: CSVGRAGATDTQYF.

This clonotype was counted only a few times. This sequence joins TRBV15 and TRBJ2-4; D may match TRBD1 or TRBD2 (5 bases each). The CDR3 has 16 residues. V was shortened by 3 bases and J by 6 bases, with 18 bases between the two germline ends. Germline V gene sequence: CDR1 LNHNV, CDR2 YYDKDF (reference sequence). The CDR3 DNA reads TGTGCCACCAGCAGGGGTTTCGAGGGGCGCGGAAACATTCAGTACTTC. This translates into CATSRGFEGRGNIQYF.

This clonotype was found a few times. This rearrangement joins TRBV7-9 to TRBJ2-7, with TRBD1 matching over 9 bases. This CDR3 has 16 amino acids. Germline CDR1 is SEHNR and CDR2 is FQNEAQ (reference sequence). The V gene end was trimmed by 5 bases and the J gene end by 3 bases; junction bases not matched to a gene: 11. Here the CDR3 reads CASSQGAETGGYEQYF. Written as DNA, the CDR3 is TGTGCCAGCAGCCAAGGCGCAGAGACAGGGGGCTACGAGCAGTACTTC.

This chain uses TRBV21-1 with TRBJ1-2; the D call of TRBD1 is as the table states it, not checked on the DNA. TRBV21-1 is given as a pseudogene. The CDR3 loop spans 15 amino acids. CDR3 in amino acids: CASSKGQAWDYGYTF. The CDR3 DNA reads as TGTGCCAGCAGCAAGGGGCAGGCGTGGGACTATGGCTACACCTTC.

The chain combines TRBV6-5 with TRBJ1-5, with TRBD1 identical over 9 bases. Germline V gene lookup returns CDR1 MNHEY and CDR2 SVGAGI. After removal of 2 bases from V and 10 bases from J, the junction contained 9 bases not matched to a gene. The CDR3 totals 15 residues. For the CDR3, the DNA is TGTGCCAGCAGTTACGGAGTGACAGGGGGGTTTCCCCAGCATTTT. Translated, it gives CASSYGVTGGFPQHF.

J is TRBJ2-5 and V is TRBV4-1; D is possibly TRBD1 or TRBD2 (5 bases each). CDR1 MGHRA and CDR2 YSYEKL come from the germline V gene. The CDR3 covers 13 residues. V was pared by 0 bases and J by 6 bases, with 8 bases between. CDR3 amino acids: CASSQEGVQTQYF. CDR3 coding DNA: TGCGCCAGCAGCCAAGAGGGGGTGCAGACCCAGTACTTC.

A few counts support this clonotype. V gene TRBV7-2 combines with J gene TRBJ2-6; no reliable D call. Per the germline V gene, CDR1 is SGHTA and CDR2 is FQGNSA. V shed 6 bases and J shed 0 bases, with 9 bases lying between them. The CDR3 is 15 residues long. Here the CDR3 DNA reads TGTGCCAGCAGGTACGGAAGCTCTGGGGCCAACGTCCTGACTTTC. Protein product: CASRYGSSGANVLTF.

This clonotype was counted only a few times. This chain joins TRBV28 and TRBJ1-2, with D hard to call. Germline V gene sequence: CDR1 MDHEN, CDR2 SYDVKM. CDR3 length equals 12 residues. V lost 3 bases and J 2 bases, leaving 4 bases between the germline ends. The CDR3 sequence is CASSFENYGYTF. CDR3 DNA: TGTGCCAGCAGTTTTGAGAACTATGGCTACACCTTC.

J is TRBJ2-3 and V is TRBV7-3; 8 nucleotides match TRBD2. The ends lost 5 bases at V and 5 bases at J; junction bases unmatched: 6. The CDR3 is made up of 14 amino acids. The V gene's germline CDR1 is SGHTA and CDR2 FQGTGA. The CDR3 DNA is TGTGCCAGCAGCCCGGGACTAGTTTTAGATACGCAGTATTTT. Its protein is CASSPGLVLDTQYF.

The chain carries TRBV5-4 and TRBJ2-7, with TRBD1 identical over 11 bases. CDR1 is SGHNT and CDR2 is YYREEE in the germline V gene (reference sequence). The CDR3 loop spans 15 amino acids. With V trimmed by 4 bases and J by 3 bases, 6 bases remained unmatched. CDR3 residues: CASSATGTGGYEQYF. In DNA, the CDR3 is TGTGCCAGCAGCGCAACCGGGACAGGGGGCTACGAGCAGTACTTC.

The chain employs TRBV5-1 and TRBJ1-2; TRBD1 agrees at 7 bases. J gave up 7 bases and V 1 base, and 7 bases lay outside the gene matches. CDR1 SGHRS and CDR2 YFSETQ come from the germline V gene. This CDR3 is built from 14 residues. The CDR3 reads CASSLSPRGSGYTF. In DNA form, the CDR3 reads TGCGCCAGCAGCTTGTCTCCCAGGGGGTCTGGCTACACCTTC.

V usage is TRBV20-1 and J usage is TRBJ2-1; D remains ambiguous. The germline CDR1 and CDR2 sequences are DFQATT and SNEGSKA (reference sequence). The CDR3 has 13 residues. The V end lost 6 bases, the J end lost 4 bases, and 13 bases lay between the germline ends. Here the CDR3 DNA reads TGCAGTGCCCTCTCGGCCCTATACAATGAGCAGTTCTTC. Protein sequence: CSALSALYNEQFF.

This clonotype was recorded a few times. The chain uses TRBV7-2 and TRBJ1-1, with D perhaps matching TRBD1 (5 bases). V was cut by 5 bases and J by 1 base, with 8 bases left in between. CDR3 length: 13 amino acids. The germline V gene has CDR1 SGHTA and CDR2 FQGNSA. The CDR3, as DNA: TGTGCCAGCAGCAAGACAGCGAACACTGAAGCTTTCTTT. This gives the protein CASSKTANTEAFF. Together with reference TRBV7-2 and TRBJ1-1, the CDR3 gives the full variable domain: GAGVSQSPSNKVTEKGKDVELRCDPISGHTALYWYRQSLGQGLEFLIYFQGNSAPDKSGLPSDRFSAERTGGSVSTLTIQRTQQEDSAVYLCASSKTANTEAFFGQGTRLTVV.

This clonotype has a handful of counts. The CDR3 loop is CASSGPTGSNEQFF. The CDR3 region has the DNA TGTGCCAGCAGTGGCCCGACAGGGAGTAATGAGCAGTTCTTC. The chain recombines TRBV25-1 with TRBJ2-1; 7 nucleotides align to TRBD1. The ends lost 4 bases at V and 7 bases at J; junction bases unmatched: 7. Germline V gene sequence: CDR1 MGHDK, CDR2 SYGVNS. This CDR3 comprises 14 residues.

This clonotype has just a few counts. This chain links TRBV12-3 or TRBV12-4 with TRBJ1-6; D unresolved. The CDR3 runs 13 residues. The ends were cut back, 8 bases at V and 7 bases at J, with 12 bases in the middle. In DNA, the CDR3 is TGTGCCAGCGTTACGGAACGGAATTCACCCCTCCACTTT. Translated: CASVTERNSPLHF.

The chain carries TRBV7-9 and TRBJ2-1; 7 bases are a match to TRBD1. V lost 1 base, J lost 0 bases, and 3 bases stayed unmatched. CDR1 SEHNR and CDR2 FQNEAQ come from the germline V gene (reference sequence). The CDR3 extends over 16 amino acids. As DNA, the CDR3 is TGTGCCAGCAGCTTAGGGGGACAGACCTCCTACAATGAGCAGTTCTTC. Amino acids: CASSLGGQTSYNEQFF.

The chain joins TRBV4-3 to TRBJ1-4, with 9 bases lining up with TRBD1. Per the germline V gene, CDR1 is LGHNA and CDR2 is YSLEER. The CDR3 is 15 amino acids. With 2 bases clipped from V and 7 bases from J, the junction kept 5 bases outside the gene matches. CDR3 DNA sequence: TGCGCCAGCAGCCAACAGACAGGGGGATTTGAAAAACTGTTTTTT. Translated: CASSQQTGGFEKLFF.

This clonotype has ten or more counts. The CDR3 reads CASSFFGNTEAFF. The CDR3 nucleotides read TGTGCCAGCAGCTTTTTTGGGAACACTGAAGCTTTCTTT. This chain uses TRBV7-6 with TRBJ1-1; no firm D call. From germline, CDR1 is SGHVS and CDR2 FNYEAQ. CDR3 length: 13 residues. V lost 3 bases to trimming and J lost 1 base, with 6 bases between them.

This clonotype showed up many times. The chain links TRBV4-3 to TRBJ2-1, with D hard to call. This CDR3 contains 13 residues. The V end lost 0 bases, the J end lost 5 bases, and 5 bases lay between the germline ends. Germline V CDR1 and CDR2: LGHNA, YSLEER. CDR3 in amino acids: CASSQDWDNEQFF. The CDR3 bases are TGCGCCAGCAGCCAAGATTGGGACAATGAGCAGTTCTTC.